This T cell receptor beta chain is drawn from a study of tumor-infiltrating lymphocytes in primary liver carcinoma (dated by TCRdb to 2015 to 2018). About the investigation overall: Surgical resection was performed in China between 2015 and early 2016 on several patients with histopathologically diagnosed primary liver carcinoma. High reproducibility was observed for the technical replicate repertoires, with mean shared-clone rates roughly 0.92 and correlation coefficients above 0.98. The tumors of the five patients were staged as T1-T3 N0M0, with maximum diameters ranging from roughly 4 to 10 cm. Hepatocellular carcinoma (four) or combined HCC and intrahepatic cholangiocarcinoma (one) was present in the five patients, who were three men and two women aged 30 to 69 years. TCRbeta repertoire sequencing covered roughly 35 specimens from 5 patients: around 25 tumor regions, 5 adjacent noncancerous liver tissues and 5 peripheral blood samples. The study combined TCRbeta repertoire sequencing, expression microarrays and whole-exome sequencing across five regions of each liver tumor, with adjacent normal tissue and blood. Each sample produced about 3.5 to 7.5 million productive TCRbeta reads, and read depth showed no significant difference between tissue types.

The germline V gene encodes CDR1 SGHAT and CDR2 FQNNGV. From the cysteine up to the phenylalanine, the CDR3 has a length of 15 residues. The kept DNA is CDR3 alone, 45 bases in frame from the first base. Trimming takes 6 bases off V and 7 bases off J; junction bases not matched to a gene: 11. As concerns this clonotype: Its antigen target is currently unknown. Base qualities are not provided; no much larger clone lies one nucleotide away.

Blood RNA was extracted from unsorted whole blood with TRIzol reagent; germline DNA came from the DNeasy Blood & Tissue kit. Patients had chronic HBV infection and were treatment-naive at sampling. Before surgery, four milliliters of peripheral blood were collected into K2EDTA tubes. TCRbeta-specific cDNA was reverse-transcribed from about 520 ng total RNA using a constant-region primer and ProtoScript II reverse transcriptase. Three nested multiplex PCR rounds, following a slightly modified ARM-PCR procedure, were used to build the TCRbeta libraries. Multiplex TRBV1-TRBV30 forward primers and a Cbeta reverse primer were used in the first two PCR rounds, each of which was run for roughly 9 cycles. Sample barcodes and Illumina adapters were attached in a final 25-cycle PCR using Deep VentR polymerase. Before sequencing, amplicons between 200 and 500 bp were purified from gel using a QIAquick gel extraction kit. The TCRbeta amplicons were sequenced with 250-bp paired-end reads on an Illumina HiSeq 2500. The original methods were these. Trimmomatic v0.33 was used to quality-trim the reads, and FLASH v1.2.11 was used to merge paired reads so that full CDR3 sequences could be recovered. V, D and J germline segments were assigned to the rearranged TCRbeta sequences using MiGEC v1.2.1b. Clonotype statistics and Shannon-Wiener diversity indices were computed with VDJtools v1.0.0. To cut down on sampling bias, every analysis after diversity analysis relied on just the 250 most abundant clonotypes from each sample. TCRdb trimmed public reads at Q25 via fastp, called clones via MiXCR and kept in-frame beta chains. Every CDR3 protein is listed once, alongside the most common genes and DNA of its rows. The V and J calls and clone size come from TCRdb's table, not from the authors' own analysis. The sample table contains around 330,000 distinct CDR3 sequences; only one count was recorded for more than 55% of them. The ten largest clones capture approximately 15% of the sample.

The paper's findings and limits, for the study overall: Pairs of tumor regions showed greater repertoire overlap (mean approximately 35%) than tumor-adjacent pairs (approximately 17%) or tumor-blood pairs (approximately 15%), which is consistent with antigen-driven expansion. Since the samples were bulk and unsorted, there was no way to compare CD4+ and CD8+ T cell repertoires. Only the TCR beta chain was sequenced, which likely underestimates true repertoire diversity because unpaired alpha chains were not captured. The top 250 clones accounted for a significantly greater share of the repertoire in tumors than in blood (p = 0.039). Only a few patients were included in the study, and the authors note that the findings should be validated in a larger study.

The chain employs TRBV11-2 and TRBJ2-7; 11 bases in the junction line up with TRBD2. The source material was peripheral blood. The sequence was collected from a woman aged 25 to 39 with primary liver carcinoma and hepatitis B virus infection. CDR3 sequence: CASSLQLAGAGEQYF. Read as DNA, the sequence is TGTGCCAGCAGTTTACAACTAGCGGGAGCGGGGGAGCAGTACTTC.